A selection of T cell receptor beta chains follows, all from one sample in a study of cytomegalovirus exposure and HLA in healthy donors. Measured with immunoSEQ multiplex PCR; TCRdb has only the in-frame clones, and not every one. Altogether approximately 190,000 clones are present, about 81% being singletons, with the ten largest covering about 0.8%. What was sequenced was PBMCs. Receptors were obtained from a woman between 18 and 30 years old in good health and CMV-seronegative. Both conserved end residues are part of each CDR3. The order of the fields is clone size, D gene, J gene, V gene, CDR3 protein, CDR3 DNA. A D gene is named only where the DNA matches it firmly. A row's size may be missing; if present it is once, few, many or a size class.

NA | NA | TRBJ1-1 | TRBV7-9 | CASSLTEMNTEAFF | TGTGCCAGCAGCCTGACGGAGATGAACACTGAAGCTTTCTTT
few | NA | TRBJ1-2 | TRBV7-9 | CASSSGDYGYTF | TGTGCCAGCAGCTCGGGAGACTATGGCTACACCTTC
NA | TRBD1 | TRBJ2-7 | TRBV6-1 | CASSGYRGPGDEQYF | TGTGCCAGCAGTGGATACAGGGGCCCAGGAGACGAGCAGTACTTC
once | TRBD1 | TRBJ1-3 | TRBV27 | CASSLFGTGGNSGNTIYF | TGTGCCAGCAGCCTTTTTGGGACAGGGGGGAACTCTGGAAACACCATATATTTT
once | NA | TRBJ2-5 | TRBV2 | CASNLALRTQYF | TGTGCCAGCAATCTAGCCCTGAGGACCCAGTACTTC
few | TRBD2 | TRBJ2-1 | TRBV19 | CASRPRGAGGHNEQFF | TGTGCCAGTAGACCCCGTGGTGCGGGAGGCCACAATGAGCAGTTCTTC
NA | TRBD2 | TRBJ2-5 | TRBV10-3 | CATDRAGDGETQYF | TGTGCCACCGATCGGGCGGGAGATGGAGAGACCCAGTACTTC
NA | NA | TRBJ1-3 | TRBV6-5 | CASTLGGFGNTIYF | TGTGCCAGCACCCTCGGGGGTTTTGGAAACACCATATATTTT
NA | NA | TRBJ1-5 | TRBV18 | CASSQDNNQPQHF | TGTGCCAGCTCACAGGACAACAATCAGCCCCAGCATTTT
NA | TRBD1 | TRBJ2-7 | TRBV7-9 | CASSTGQGGREQYF | TGTGCCAGCAGCACGGGACAGGGAGGGCGCGAGCAGTACTTC
NA | NA | TRBJ1-2 | TRBV7-9 | CASSSSGQRHYGYTF | TGTGCCAGCAGCTCGAGCGGACAGCGCCACTATGGCTACACCTTC
NA | TRBD1 | TRBJ1-1 | TRBV10-1 | CASSETGGGGNTEAFF | TGCGCCAGCAGTGAGACAGGGGGCGGTGGGAACACTGAAGCTTTCTTT
NA | NA | TRBJ2-7 | TRBV29-1 | CSVVGKGSTESTYEQYF | TGCAGCGTTGTAGGGAAAGGCTCGACAGAATCTACCTACGAGCAGTACTTC
few | TRBD1 | TRBJ2-7 | TRBV19 | CASSSKDLGTGYYEQYF | TGTGCCAGTAGTTCTAAGGATCTAGGGACAGGGTACTACGAGCAGTACTTC